The clone carrying this T cell receptor beta chain was seen a few times. TCRdb reprocessed the PCR reads via MiXCR and lists one record per CDR3 protein. The sample gives roughly 6,600 distinct CDR3 sequences, roughly 29% of which show up once; 25% to 30% is in the top ten. This record comes from a study of immune characterization of retroperitoneal liposarcoma. The TCR sequence derives from a female donor with retroperitoneal liposarcoma. The sequenced sample was tumor tissue.

CDR3: CASSLGQVNTEAFF. Written as DNA, the CDR3 is TGTGCCAGCAGTTTGGGACAAGTGAACACTGAAGCTTTCTTT. V usage is TRBV27 and J usage is TRBJ1-1, with D possibly TRBD1 on 6 matching bases. The CDR3 contains 14 residues. CDR1 and CDR2 (germline): MNHEY, SMNVEV (reference sequence). The germline V and J ends were trimmed by 3 bases and 0 bases, with 8 bases remaining between them.